The rows below give T cell receptor beta chains drawn from one sample of a study of T cell responses to AZD1222 COVID-19 vaccine. Generated by immunoSEQ multiplex PCR, the TCRdb table keeps only in-frame clones and is missing some. The sample carries tens of thousands of clones, around 93% recorded once. Sequencing used peripheral blood, obtained 28 days after the second AZD1222 dose. The receptors come from an adult who received the AZD1222 COVID-19 vaccine. Both conserved end residues are part of each CDR3. The D gene is left open where the match is weak. Where a row states a size, it is once, few, many or the class of an expanded clone; other rows omit it.

V gene: TRBV7-9
J gene: TRBJ1-4
clone size: -
D gene: -
CDR3 protein: CASSSPLGMGEKLFF
CDR3 DNA: TGTGCCAGCAGCTCCCCTCTAGGGATGGGTGAAAAACTGTTTTTT

V gene: TRBV7-2
J gene: TRBJ1-5
clone size: -
D gene: TRBD1
CDR3 protein: CASSLRAQGGGQPQHF
CDR3 DNA: TGTGCCAGCAGCCTAAGAGCGCAGGGGGGCGGTCAGCCCCAGCATTTT

V gene: TRBV20-1
J gene: TRBJ2-4
clone size: -
D gene: -
CDR3 protein: CSASIPEIAKNIQYF
CDR3 DNA: TGCAGTGCTAGTATTCCTGAAATAGCCAAAAACATTCAGTACTTC

V gene: TRBV5-6
J gene: TRBJ1-5
clone size: -
D gene: -
CDR3 protein: CASSLRDHGQPQHF
CDR3 DNA: TGTGCCAGCAGCTTAAGGGACCACGGACAGCCCCAGCATTTT

V gene: TRBV7-3
J gene: TRBJ2-1
clone size: -
D gene: TRBD2
CDR3 protein: CASGRGLAKNNEQFF
CDR3 DNA: TGTGCCAGCGGCAGGGGACTAGCGAAAAACAATGAGCAGTTCTTC

V gene: TRBV28
J gene: TRBJ1-2
clone size: -
D gene: -
CDR3 protein: CASSSDKYGYTF
CDR3 DNA: TGTGCCAGCAGTTCGGACAAGTATGGCTACACCTTC

V gene: TRBV7-2
J gene: TRBJ2-7
clone size: once
D gene: -
CDR3 protein: CASSLGGSYLREQYF
CDR3 DNA: TGTGCCAGCAGCTTAGGGGGATCCTATCTACGAGAGCAGTACTTC

V gene: TRBV24-1
J gene: TRBJ2-7
clone size: -
D gene: -
CDR3 protein: CATSGPGVSYEQYF
CDR3 DNA: TGTGCCACCAGTGGCCCAGGGGTGTCCTACGAGCAGTACTTC

V gene: TRBV2
J gene: TRBJ1-4
clone size: -
D gene: -
CDR3 protein: CASLGHLGEKLFF
CDR3 DNA: TGTGCCAGCCTCGGACACTTGGGAGAAAAACTGTTTTTT

V gene: TRBV25-1
J gene: TRBJ1-1
clone size: -
D gene: -
CDR3 protein: CASSGFGTEAFF
CDR3 DNA: TGTGCCAGCAGTGGTTTTGGTACTGAAGCTTTCTTT

V gene: TRBV7-9
J gene: TRBJ2-7
clone size: -
D gene: -
CDR3 protein: CASSFGGVWYEQYF
CDR3 DNA: TGTGCCAGCAGCTTCGGCGGGGTTTGGTACGAGCAGTACTTC

V gene: TRBV6-5
J gene: TRBJ2-7
clone size: -
D gene: -
CDR3 protein: CASRPTSSYEQYF
CDR3 DNA: TGTGCCAGCAGGCCAACTAGCTCCTACGAGCAGTACTTC

V gene: TRBV6-2/TRBV6-3
J gene: TRBJ2-4
clone size: once
D gene: -
CDR3 protein: CASSYNRMAGGYIQYF
CDR3 DNA: TGTGCCAGCAGTTACAATCGCATGGCAGGGGGGTACATTCAGTACTTC

V gene: TRBV28
J gene: TRBJ2-2
clone size: -
D gene: -
CDR3 protein: CASSLRTDGELFF
CDR3 DNA: TGTGCCAGCAGTCTTAGGACGGACGGGGAGCTGTTTTTT